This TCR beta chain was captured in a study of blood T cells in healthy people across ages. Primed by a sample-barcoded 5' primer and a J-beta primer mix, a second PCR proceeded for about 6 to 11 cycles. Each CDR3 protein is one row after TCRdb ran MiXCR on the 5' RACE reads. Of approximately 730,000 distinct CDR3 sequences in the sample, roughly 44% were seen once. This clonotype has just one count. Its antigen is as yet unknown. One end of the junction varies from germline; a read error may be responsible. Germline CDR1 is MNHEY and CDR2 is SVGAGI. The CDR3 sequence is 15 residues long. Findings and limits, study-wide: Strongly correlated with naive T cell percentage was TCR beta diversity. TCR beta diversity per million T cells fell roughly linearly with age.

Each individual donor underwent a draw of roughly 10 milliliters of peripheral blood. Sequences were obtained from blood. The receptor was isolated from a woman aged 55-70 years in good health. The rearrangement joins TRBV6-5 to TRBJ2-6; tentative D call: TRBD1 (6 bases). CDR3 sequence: CVSRTQGSGANVLTF. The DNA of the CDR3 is TGTGTCAGCAGGACACAGGGCTCTGGGGCCAACGTCCTGACTTTC.